This T cell receptor beta chain stems from a study of ipilimumab plus nivolumab after autologous stem cell transplantation. Study-level background: Typical patient got four to six ipilimumab doses and roughly 8 nivolumab doses (median).

CDR3 length: 14 residues. V shed 0 bases and J shed 2 bases, with 8 bases lying between them. In germline, CDR1 is WNHNN, CDR2 SYGVQD (reference sequence). Ipilimumab, 1 mg/kg, started 14 to 28 days after autologous transplant. Profiling relied on immunoSEQ multiplex PCR, and the TCRdb table lists in-frame clones only, not all of them. The sample yields approximately 15,000 clones, 79% seen once. The source of this sequence is a male donor with diffuse large B-cell lymphoma. Here the sequenced sample was PBMCs, taken in a trial of ipilimumab plus nivolumab as post-transplant consolidation. The chain carries TRBV10-1 and TRBJ2-7; TRBD1 might be the D (5 bases). The CDR3 loop is CASSESDSTYEQYF. DNA for the CDR3: TGCGCCAGCAGTGAGTCTGACAGCACCTACGAGCAGTACTTC.